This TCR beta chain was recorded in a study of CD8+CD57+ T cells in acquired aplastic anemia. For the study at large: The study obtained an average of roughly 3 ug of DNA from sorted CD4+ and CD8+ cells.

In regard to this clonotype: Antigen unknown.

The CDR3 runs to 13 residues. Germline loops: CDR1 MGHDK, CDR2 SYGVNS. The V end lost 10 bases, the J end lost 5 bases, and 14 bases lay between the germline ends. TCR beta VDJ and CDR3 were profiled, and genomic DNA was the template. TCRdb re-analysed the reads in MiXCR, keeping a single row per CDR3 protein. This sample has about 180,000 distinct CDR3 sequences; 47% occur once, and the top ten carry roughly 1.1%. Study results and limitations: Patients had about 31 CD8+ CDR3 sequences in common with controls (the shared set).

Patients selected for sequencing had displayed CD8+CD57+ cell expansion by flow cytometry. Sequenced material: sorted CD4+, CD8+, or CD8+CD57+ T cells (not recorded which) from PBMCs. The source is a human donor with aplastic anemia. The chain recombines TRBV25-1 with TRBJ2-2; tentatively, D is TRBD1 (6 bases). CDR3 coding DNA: TGTGCCACCAGCGAACAGGGTACCGGGGAGCTGTTTTTT. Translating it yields CATSEQGTGELFF.